The next 30 T cell receptor beta chains were all read from a single sample in a study of blood T cell repertoires in COVID-19. Method: immunoSEQ multiplex PCR; TCRdb's copy keeps in-frame clones and lacks some. The data show more than 45,000 clones, with 85% to 90% seen just once and roughly 1.4% held by the top ten. The sample consisted of peripheral blood. Receptor source: a man in his sixties with acute or convalescent COVID-19.

V and J are TRBV7-2 and TRBJ1-5; D unclear. This CDR3 is built from 14 residues. CDR1 and CDR2 from the germline V gene are SGHTA and FQGNSA. The V and J ends lost 1 base and 5 bases respectively, with 9 bases between them. CDR3 protein: CASSLGPGDQPQHF. The CDR3 nucleotides are TGTGCCAGCAGCTTAGGCCCGGGAGATCAGCCCCAGCATTTT.

This clone has just one count. Written as DNA, the CDR3 is TGTGCCAGCAGCTTACGGACAGGGCTTGCAACCGGGGAGCTGTTTTTT. Its translation is CASSLRTGLATGELFF. The chain is built from TRBV11-1 and TRBJ2-2; TRBD1 agrees at 8 bases. The J segment lost 5 bases and the V segment lost 2 bases, leaving 7 bases of the junction unmatched. Germline CDR1 reads SGHAT; CDR2 reads FQDESV (reference sequence). The CDR3 loop spans 16 amino acids.

J is TRBJ2-5 and V is TRBV5-1; 7 bases fit TRBD1. This CDR3 is 13 amino acids long. V shed 2 bases and J 5 bases; nucleotides not matched to a gene: 3. Per the germline V gene, CDR1 is SGHRS and CDR2 is YFSETQ. The CDR3 region has the DNA TGCGCCAGCAGCTTACAGGGGTGGGAGACCCAGTACTTC. This sequence encodes CASSLQGWETQYF.

The chain couples TRBV7-6 to TRBJ2-5; D might be TRBD1 (6 bases). The germline gives CDR1 SGHVS, CDR2 FNYEAQ. The CDR3 length is 15 residues. Deletions cut 5 bases from V and 4 bases from J, with 17 bases between. The CDR3 protein is CASSPLDSGGETQYF. As DNA, the CDR3 is TGTGCCAGCAGCCCCCTGGACAGTGGAGGAGAGACCCAGTACTTC.

This clone appeared once. V gene TRBV27 combines with J gene TRBJ1-5; D is unresolved. V was clipped by 2 bases and J by 6 bases, with 11 bases between them. Germline V gene sequence: CDR1 MNHEY, CDR2 SMNVEV (reference sequence). The CDR3 totals 14 residues. The CDR3 DNA is TGTGCCAGCAGTTTACGACTGGGAGCTCAGCCCCAGCATTTT. Amino acids: CASSLRLGAQPQHF.

This rearrangement joins TRBV14 to TRBJ1-2; the D is unclear. Germline V CDR1 and CDR2: SGHDN, FVKESK. V was shortened by 0 bases and J by 6 bases, with 11 bases between the two germline ends. CDR3 size: 14 residues. The CDR3 DNA reads as TGTGCCAGCAGCCAAGATGTAGGGAGGCATGGCTACACCTTC. This codes for CASSQDVGRHGYTF.

The chain uses TRBV30 and TRBJ1-1, with D unclear. CDR1 GTSNPN and CDR2 SVGIG come from the germline V gene (reference sequence). The CDR3 sequence is 13 residues long. The ends were cut back, 0 bases at V and 1 base at J, with 6 bases in the middle. The CDR3 loop reads CAWSVGKNTEAFF. The CDR3 DNA reads TGTGCCTGGAGTGTGGGCAAGAACACTGAAGCTTTCTTT.

The chain carries TRBV29-1 and TRBJ2-3; D possibly corresponds to TRBD2 (5 bases). Germline values: CDR1 SQVTM, CDR2 ANQGSEA. The ends were cut back, 8 bases at V and 0 bases at J, with 12 bases in the middle. CDR3 length: 13 amino acids. The CDR3 is CSTSGVSTDTQYF. CDR3 nucleotide sequence: TGCAGCACGAGCGGAGTTAGCACAGATACGCAGTATTTT.

The rearrangement joins TRBV19 to TRBJ2-7, with 16 bases matching TRBD2. Germline CDR1 and CDR2: LNHDA and SQIVND (reference sequence). The CDR3 sequence is 16 residues long. The trim removed 5 bases at V and 2 bases at J, leaving 3 bases unmatched. CDR3 DNA sequence: TGTGCCAGTAGTCTGGGACTAGCGGGAGGGCCCTACGAGCAGTACTTC. It yields the protein CASSLGLAGGPYEQYF.

The chain couples TRBV19 to TRBJ1-2; TRBD1 is a possible D gene (5 bases). Deletions cut 5 bases from V and 4 bases from J, with 11 bases between. The CDR3 loop spans 13 amino acids. The germline CDR1 and CDR2 sequences are LNHDA and SQIVND (reference sequence). The CDR3 loop is CASSDSRGYGYTF. CDR3 coding DNA: TGTGCCAGTAGTGACAGTAGAGGCTATGGCTACACCTTC.

V and J are TRBV7-3 and TRBJ2-3; 9 nucleotides line up with TRBD2. CDR3 size: 16 residues. V gave up 0 bases and J gave up 6 bases; unmatched junction bases: 7. Looked up from germline, CDR1 is SGHTA and CDR2 is FQGTGA. CDR3 protein: CASSLTGREGVDTQYF. As DNA, the CDR3 is TGTGCCAGCAGCTTAACAGGGCGGGAGGGGGTCGATACGCAGTATTTT.

The rearrangement links TRBV19 to TRBJ1-1; D may be TRBD1 (6 bases). Per the germline V gene, CDR1 is LNHDA and CDR2 is SQIVND (reference sequence). V was clipped by 6 bases and J by 7 bases, with 21 bases between them. The CDR3 is made up of 15 amino acids. The CDR3 loop reads CASSPSRRGQGEAFF. The CDR3 nucleotides are TGTGCCAGTAGCCCCTCGAGGCGGGGGCAAGGTGAAGCTTTCTTT.

The V call is TRBV6-1, the J call TRBJ2-7; 9 bases are a match to TRBD1. This CDR3 is 15 amino acids long. Germline V gene lookup returns CDR1 MNHNS and CDR2 SASEGT. V trimming: 0 bases; J trimming: 4 bases; junction bases outside the gene matches: 4. Here the CDR3 reads CASSEAGQGLYEQYF. Here the CDR3 DNA reads TGTGCCAGCAGTGAAGCGGGACAGGGCTTGTACGAGCAGTACTTC.

The gene calls are TRBV6-2 or TRBV6-3 and TRBJ1-1; maybe TRBD1 (5 bases). Trimming took 6 bases from V and 0 from J, leaving 14 bases between them. The CDR3 covers 15 residues. Germline CDR1 is MNHEY and CDR2 is SVGEGT. The CDR3 sequence is CASSRLADMNTEAFF. The CDR3 DNA follows: TGTGCCAGCAGCCGTTTGGCGGACATGAACACTGAAGCTTTCTTT.

The CDR3 protein is CASSLVTGSSYNEQFF. CDR3 coding DNA: TGTGCCAGCAGCTTGGTCACGGGAAGCTCCTACAATGAGCAGTTCTTC. This chain uses TRBV5-4 with TRBJ2-1; possibly TRBD2 for D (5 bases). CDR1 is SGHNT, CDR2 YYREEE, per germline (reference sequence). This CDR3 region has 16 residues. V was trimmed by 0 bases and J by 0 bases, leaving 10 bases between them.

This sequence joins TRBV11-3 and TRBJ2-7; TRBD2 aligns across 9 bases. The germline V gene has CDR1 SGHNT and CDR2 YENEEA. Trimming cost V 4 bases and J 0 bases; bases outside gene matches: 4. The CDR3 has 15 amino acids. CDR3 sequence: CASSSLAGLSYEQYF. For the CDR3, the DNA is TGTGCCAGCAGCTCACTAGCGGGCCTCTCCTACGAGCAGTACTTC. Variable domain in full (rest from reference TRBV11-3 and TRBJ2-7): EAGVVQSPRYKIIEKKQPVAFWCNPISGHNTLYWYLQNLGQGPELLIRYENEEAVDDSQLPKDRFSAERLKGVDSTLKIQPAELGDSAVYLCASSSLAGLSYEQYFGPGTRLTVT.

This chain connects TRBV19 to TRBJ2-5, with D tentatively TRBD1 (6 bases). CDR3 length equals 14 residues. Germline V lookup: CDR1 LNHDA, CDR2 SQIVND (reference sequence). V was trimmed by 1 base and J by 4 bases, leaving 10 bases between them. The CDR3 sequence: CASSIGLGGETQYF. For the CDR3, the DNA is TGTGCCAGTAGTATAGGGTTAGGGGGAGAGACCCAGTACTTC.

V and J are TRBV19 and TRBJ2-5; 7 positions match TRBD2. The CDR3 runs to 13 residues. J was trimmed by 5 bases and V by 5 bases; bases with no gene match: 5. Germline CDR1 is LNHDA and CDR2 is SQIVND (reference sequence). The chain's CDR3 is CASSLLGGETQYF. The CDR3, as DNA: TGTGCCAGTAGTCTGTTGGGAGGGGAGACCCAGTACTTC.

As DNA, the CDR3 is TGTGCCAGCAGTTTAAGGGGACAGGGGGTGAATAATTCACCCCTCCACTTT. Its protein product is CASSLRGQGVNNSPLHF. The J gene is TRBJ1-6, the V gene TRBV28; TRBD1 matches at 11 bases. There are 17 residues in the CDR3. The junction had 5 bases not matched to a gene; V was cut back by 2 bases and J by 5 bases. Germline V gene data show CDR1 as MDHEN and CDR2 as SYDVKM.

The gene calls are TRBV4-3 and TRBJ2-3, with 12 bases identical to TRBD2. Germline values: CDR1 LGHNA, CDR2 YSLEER. The CDR3 loop spans 16 amino acids. Losses at the gene ends were 3 bases for V and 6 bases for J; bases not matched to a gene: 7. CDR3 amino acids: CASSQASGRAADTQYF. The CDR3 bases are TGCGCCAGCAGCCAGGCTAGCGGGAGGGCCGCCGATACGCAGTATTTT.

The rearrangement uses TRBV7-9 and TRBJ1-3; D unclear. Germline V CDR1 and CDR2: SEHNR, FQNEAQ (reference sequence). The CDR3 extends over 16 amino acids. Trimming left V 3 bases short and J 0 bases short, with 12 bases between. The CDR3 DNA reads as TGTGCCAGCAGCTTCTATTCGGGTCTCTCTGGAAACACCATATATTTT. It codes for CASSFYSGLSGNTIYF.

The chain employs TRBV11-3 and TRBJ1-1; D is undetermined. In germline, CDR1 is SGHNT, CDR2 YENEEA. CDR3 size: 12 residues. The V gene lost 3 bases and the J gene lost 8 bases, with 10 bases spanning the gap. CDR3 protein: CASSFRGLEAFF. DNA of the CDR3: TGTGCCAGCAGCTTCCGAGGCCTAGAAGCTTTCTTT.

This sequence joins TRBV24-1 and TRBJ1-2, with D maybe TRBD1 (6 bases). V lost 6 bases to trimming and J lost 0 bases, with 13 bases between them. Germline loops: CDR1 KGHDR, CDR2 SFDVKD. The CDR3 consists of 15 residues. The CDR3, as DNA: TGTGCCACCAGTCCCTCACAGGGAGCTAACTATGGCTACACCTTC. Translated: CATSPSQGANYGYTF.

The rearrangement uses TRBV28 and TRBJ1-5; D remains unclear. The germline gives CDR1 MDHEN, CDR2 SYDVKM. The ends were cut back, 2 bases at V and 7 bases at J, with 6 bases in the middle. The CDR3 is 12 residues long. The CDR3 protein is CASSLREQPQHF. The CDR3 nucleotides read TGTGCCAGCAGTTTACGCGAGCAGCCCCAGCATTTT.

Written as DNA, the CDR3 is TGTGCCAGCCTACTAGCGGGAGGGCACCATGAGCAGTTCTTC. Translation: CASLLAGGHHEQFF. The V and J genes are TRBV27 and TRBJ2-1; TRBD2 agrees at 13 bases. V dropped 8 bases and J dropped 8; count of bases not matched to a gene: 6. The CDR3 sequence is 14 residues long. Germline CDR1 is MNHEY and CDR2 is SMNVEV (reference sequence).

This sequence joins TRBV3-1 (or the pseudogene TRBV3-2) and TRBJ2-2; a weak D match, TRBD2 (6 bases). Trimming pared 2 bases from V and 4 bases from J, leaving 14 bases between. In germline, CDR1 is LGHDT, CDR2 YNNKEL (reference sequence). This CDR3 spans 16 amino acids. CDR3 DNA sequence: TGTGCCAGCAGCCAACTCCGGGACTTATCCACCGGGGAGCTGTTTTTT. It encodes CASSQLRDLSTGELFF.

V gene TRBV5-4 combines with J gene TRBJ2-1; TRBD2 matches 10 bases. The CDR3 runs to 18 residues. In germline, CDR1 is SGHNT, CDR2 YYREEE (reference sequence). The J segment lost 8 bases and the V segment lost 2 bases, leaving 16 bases of the junction unmatched. CDR3: CASSFPGGSGRAGDEQFF. For the CDR3, the DNA is TGTGCCAGCAGCTTCCCGGGGGGGAGCGGGAGGGCCGGAGATGAGCAGTTCTTC.

The chain employs TRBV6-2 or TRBV6-3 and TRBJ2-2; 13 nucleotides agree with TRBD2. After removal of 5 bases from V and 1 base from J, the junction contained 4 bases not matched to a gene. Germline CDR1 is MNHEY and CDR2 is SVGEGT. This CDR3 region has 17 residues. The CDR3 sequence: CASSTWTSGGNTGELFF. CDR3 DNA sequence: TGTGCCAGCAGTACGTGGACTAGCGGGGGGAACACCGGGGAGCTGTTTTTT.

The chain couples TRBV5-4 to TRBJ1-6; unclear D gene. With 9 bases removed from V and 9 bases from J, the gap between germline ends came to 19 bases. This CDR3 spans 14 amino acids. Germline CDR1 and CDR2: SGHNT and YYREEE (reference sequence). CDR3 loop: CAIQHGERGSPLHF. DNA of the CDR3: TGTGCCATCCAGCATGGGGAACGGGGTTCACCCCTCCACTTT.

The chain couples TRBV7-9 to TRBJ2-1; 8 bases fit TRBD2. In germline, CDR1 is SEHNR, CDR2 FQNEAQ (reference sequence). The CDR3 is 18 residues long. The V segment lost 2 bases and the J segment 9 bases; nucleotides outside the gene matches: 18. This CDR3 reads CASSLFSGGAGVHVEQFF. CDR3 sequence (DNA): TGTGCCAGCAGCTTATTTTCTGGGGGAGCGGGAGTGCACGTTGAGCAGTTCTTC.